Listed here is a single T cell receptor (beta chain). The antigen this receptor binds is unknown. Base qualities are not provided; no much larger clone lies one nucleotide away. The data stem from a study of tumor and adjacent non-tumor tissue in lung cancer (dated by TCRdb to between 2017 and 2018). About the full investigation: Patients with adenocarcinoma (roughly 12), squamous cell carcinoma (2) and small cell lung cancer (1) were included in the cohort. The roughly 15 patients were aged roughly 31 to 80 years, included about 10 men and 5 women, and had TNM stage I to III disease. For each patient, one tumor sample and one normal lung sample were taken, giving a few dozen paired specimens that underwent TCRbeta CDR3 sequencing. In total, sequencing yielded approximately 130,000,000 productive TCRbeta reads, which works out to an average of approximately 4.2 million reads per sample. The study compared bulk TCRbeta repertoires from lung tumor tissue and matched distant non-tumor lung tissue of some 15 lung cancer patients.

Overall study outcomes, separate from this receptor: Only about 15 patients were in the cohort, and the authors stated that larger samples and more detailed clinical data are needed. TCR diversity was significantly higher in younger patients, and greater tumor TCR diversity was associated with shorter overall survival and shorter disease-free survival. Peripheral blood was not sequenced, so blood TCRbeta repertoires in these lung cancer patients were not examined. Neither the sequencing platform nor unique molecular identifiers are mentioned in the methods. Significantly higher TCR diversity (inverse Simpson) was observed in tumor tissue than in normal lung tissue (approximately 400 vs 170, P = 0.0075, Mann-Whitney U test). In normal lung, the top 100 clones accounted for a significantly larger cumulative share of the repertoire than in tumor tissue.

Library preparation employed multiplex PCR. Sequencing was carried out with an Illumina HiSeq 2500. TCRbeta libraries were built by three rounds of nested PCR using primers (Table S4), following protocols modified from ARM-PCR. Before sequencing, PCR products in the 200-500 bp range were cut out of the gel and cleaned up using the QIAquick gel extraction kit. Per the source publication's procedure: Reads were cleaned using Trimmomatic, were merged into complete CDR3 sequences using FLASH, and were assigned to V(D)J germline segments using MiTCR. VDJtools was used to compute clonal diversity as the inverse Simpson's index. Productive reads were defined as in-frame sequences without a premature stop codon. Using fastp trimming at Q25 and MiXCR clonotype assembly, TCRdb reanalyzed the public sequencing data and kept in-frame beta chains. Entries are consolidated by CDR3 protein sequence, retaining the most common genes and DNA. TCRdb, rather than the study authors, made the V and J calls. For this sample the table gives more than 85,000 distinct CDR3 sequences, of which 60% to 80% were detected only once. Roughly a fifth of the sample lies in the top ten.

RNA was extracted from bulk unsorted tissue and checked for quality with a NanoDrop ND-1000 and an Agilent 2100. Distant non-tumor tissue taken more than 3 cm from the tumor edge was used as the normal lung sample. The donors were newly diagnosed lung cancer patients admitted for thoracic surgery in China from August to November 2014 who had not received prior chemotherapy. Anyone who had undergone radiotherapy or chemotherapy before, or who had another cancer at the same time, was left out of the study. Surgical tissue pieces of roughly 1-2.2 cm3 were preserved in RNAlater solution and were kept at -80 degrees C until use. From the cysteine up to the phenylalanine, the CDR3 has a length of 15 residues. The CDR3 DNA has 45 bases and is translated from base 1. Trimming removed 4 bases from V and 0 bases from J, leaving 10 bases between the germline ends. Via the germline V gene, CDR1 is SGHTA and CDR2 FQGTGA.

The TCR comes from a man aged 25-40 years with non-small cell lung cancer. Recombination joined TRBV7-3 with TRBJ1-3, with a tentative D gene TRBD1 over 5 matching bases. The sequencing sample was made of distant non-tumor lung tissue. The CDR3 region has the sequence CASSYERGSGNTIYF. The DNA sequence is TGTGCCAGCAGCTACGAAAGGGGCTCTGGAAACACCATATATTTT.